This section outlines one T cell receptor beta chain sequence together with its context. This sample stems from a study of blood T cell repertoires in COVID-19. The method was immunoSEQ multiplex PCR; TCRdb's version includes in-frame clones alone and lacks a portion of them. This sample has about 90,000 clones, with approximately 91% found just once. The CDR3 has 17 residues. With V trimmed by 6 bases and J by 0 bases, 9 bases remained unmatched. Per the germline V gene, CDR1 is MGHRA and CDR2 is YSYEKL. Sequencing used peripheral blood. The chain combines TRBV4-1 with TRBJ2-5, with 11 bases matching TRBD2. The origin of this receptor is a human donor with active COVID-19. The donor label of this sample is uncertain. CDR3 sequence: CASRDGATSGDQETQYF. CDR3 DNA: TGCGCCAGCAGGGATGGGGCGACTAGCGGGGACCAAGAGACCCAGTACTTC.